The 7 T cell receptor beta chains below were found in one sample sequenced in a study of T-cell reconstitution after alpha-beta-depleted transplantation in children. A library of TCRbeta sequences, prepared with unique molecular identifiers, was generated. TCRdb re-called the PCR reads with MiXCR, one entry per CDR3 protein. The sample lists roughly 7,000 distinct CDR3 sequences; 16% were seen once. The material was PBMCs, obtained before TCRalphabeta/CD19-depleted stem cell transplant. The source of these receptors is a boy aged 2 to 10 with acute lymphoblastic leukemia, due to receive a stem cell transplant.

Ten or more counts support this clonotype. The chain links TRBV18 to TRBJ2-6; 7 positions match TRBD1. After removal of 1 base from V and 4 bases from J, the junction contained 10 bases not matched to a gene. The CDR3 has 18 residues. The V gene's germline CDR1 is KGHSH and CDR2 LQKENI. The DNA of the CDR3 is TGTGCCAGCTCACCACTCCCGACAGGGTCGGAAGGGGCCAACGTCCTGACTTTC. Translated: CASSPLPTGSEGANVLTF.

In this sample, this clonotype turned up many times. The junction departs from the called germline gene at one end, perhaps through a read error. The rearrangement links TRBV7-9 to TRBJ2-5, with D possibly called TRBD1 or TRBD2 (5 bases each). The CDR3 covers 12 residues. Germline values: CDR1 SEHNR, CDR2 FQNEAQ (reference sequence). The CDR3 sequence: CASSGYWDPTDF. CDR3 nucleotides: TGTGCCAGCAGCGGTTATTGGGACCCAACGGACTTC.

This clonotype was detected many times. The V call is TRBV4-3, the J call TRBJ2-7; TRBD1 might be the D (5 bases). Trimming cost V 4 bases and J 5 bases, with 15 bases left between them. The CDR3 runs 14 residues. The germline V gene has CDR1 LGHNA and CDR2 YSLEER. The CDR3 here is CASSPGQVGHEQYF. Written as DNA, the CDR3 is TGCGCCAGCAGCCCTGGACAAGTTGGCCACGAGCAGTACTTC.

This clonotype was observed a handful of times. The chain links TRBV7-7 to TRBJ1-2, with a weak D call TRBD1 (5 bases). Germline V gene sequence: CDR1 SSHAT, CDR2 FNYEAQ (reference sequence). The CDR3 is 14 amino acids. CDR3 nucleotide sequence: TGTGCTTACTTCTGGACGGGGGAGACCTATGGCTACACCTTC. Translating gives CAYFWTGETYGYTF.

The V gene is TRBV10-3, the J gene TRBJ2-5, with D hard to call. Germline V lookup: CDR1 ENHRY, CDR2 SYGVKD. V dropped 0 bases and J dropped 4 bases, with 3 bases sitting between them. The CDR3 length is 12 residues. CDR3 residues: CAISESRETQYF. The CDR3 DNA reads TGTGCCATCAGTGAGTCTCGAGAGACCCAGTACTTC.

By frequency in the sample, this clonotype is medium-sized. The V call is TRBV5-6, the J call TRBJ2-7; a weak D match, TRBD2 (6 bases). V dropped 4 bases and J dropped 7 bases, with 12 bases sitting between them. Germline loops: CDR1 SGHDT, CDR2 YYEEEE. The CDR3 length is 12 residues. CDR3 DNA: TGTGCCAGCAGCCGACTCGGGGGAGAGCAGTACTTC. Translating gives CASSRLGGEQYF.

This clonotype ranks as medium-sized (0.01 to 0.1%). The rearrangement joins TRBV28 to TRBJ2-5, with a tentative D call TRBD2 (5 bases). In germline, CDR1 is MDHEN, CDR2 SYDVKM. This CDR3 is 12 amino acids long. V lost 6 bases, J lost 4 bases, and 9 bases lay in between. The CDR3 loop is CASSLSGETQYF. As DNA, the CDR3 is TGTGCCAGCAGCCTAAGCGGAGAGACCCAGTACTTC. Looking up the rest from reference TRBV28 and TRBJ2-5 gives the full variable domain: DVKVTQSSRYLVKRTGEKVFLECVQDMDHENMFWYRQDPGLGLRLIYFSYDVKMKEKGDIPEGYSVSREKKERFSLILESASTNQTSMYLCASSLSGETQYFGPGTRLLVL.